The next 14 T cell receptor beta chains were all read from a single sample in a study of spatial heterogeneity in lung cancer. General study findings and limits: For expanded intratumoral alpha and beta TCRs, counts tracked tumor mutation counts.

Documented time point: sample taken at primary tumor resection. These TCRs are of unknown antigen specificity. TCRdb redid the calling of the 5' RACE reads with MiXCR, one entry per CDR3 protein. Here the sample spans 16,000 or so distinct CDR3 sequences, 4.5% to 7% being singletons. The specimen was lung tumor tissue, collected at surgery. All receptors come from a female donor with early-stage non-small cell lung cancer.

This clonotype is medium-sized in the sample. This sequence joins TRBV29-1 and TRBJ2-1; 7 positions agree with TRBD1. Germline trimming cut 5 bases from V and 3 bases from J; bases unmatched to any gene: 4. The CDR3 spans 13 residues. The germline V gene encodes CDR1 SQVTM and CDR2 ANQGSEA. The CDR3 is CSVTDRIYNEQFF. CDR3 nucleotide sequence: TGCAGCGTTACGGACAGGATCTACAATGAGCAGTTCTTC.

This clonotype came up many times. The chain is built from TRBV28 and TRBJ1-2; TRBD1 aligns across 8 bases. CDR3 length equals 14 residues. Germline trimming cut 6 bases from V and 3 bases from J; bases unmatched to any gene: 6. Germline loops: CDR1 MDHEN, CDR2 SYDVKM. The CDR3 here is CASSLGQGYYGYTF. In DNA form, the CDR3 reads TGTGCCAGCAGCTTAGGACAGGGCTACTATGGCTACACCTTC.

This clonotype was counted many times. This chain joins TRBV7-2 and TRBJ1-1, with TRBD1 identical over 7 bases. Per germline, CDR1 SGHTA and CDR2 FQGNSA. J lost 1 base, V lost 5 bases, and 4 bases had no gene match. CDR3 length equals 14 residues. CDR3 nucleotides: TGTGCCAGCAGCCCAAGACAGGGGAACACTGAAGCTTTCTTT. Translating gives CASSPRQGNTEAFF. Drawing the rest from reference TRBV7-2 and TRBJ1-1, the complete variable domain is GAGVSQSPSNKVTEKGKDVELRCDPISGHTALYWYRQSLGQGLEFLIYFQGNSAPDKSGLPSDRFSAERTGGSVSTLTIQRTQQEDSAVYLCASSPRQGNTEAFFGQGTRLTVV.

By sample fraction, this clonotype is medium-sized. This sequence joins TRBV4-1 and TRBJ2-5; no definite D call. Germline-derived CDR1 and CDR2 are MGHRA and YSYEKL. V was pared by 0 bases and J by 4 bases, with 12 bases between. The CDR3 consists of 15 residues. The CDR3 here is CASSQEEVWGETQYF. In DNA form, the CDR3 reads TGCGCCAGCAGCCAAGAAGAGGTCTGGGGAGAGACCCAGTACTTC.

The table lists this clonotype with many counts. This rearrangement joins TRBV7-8 to TRBJ1-3; unclear D gene. Between the trimmed V and J ends, which lost 0 bases and 7 bases, there was a span of 4 bases. Germline V gene sequence: CDR1 SGHVS, CDR2 FQNEAQ. The CDR3 is made up of 12 amino acids. CDR3 in amino acids: CASSLAANTIYF. In DNA, the CDR3 is TGTGCCAGCAGCTTAGCCGCTAACACCATATATTTT.

This clonotype came up many times. This chain uses TRBV7-2 with TRBJ2-1; a weak D match, TRBD2 (6 bases). Germline loops: CDR1 SGHTA, CDR2 FQGNSA. CDR3 length equals 14 residues. V gave up 0 bases and J gave up 9 bases, with 12 bases separating them. The CDR3 region is CASSLAGRRGEQFF. CDR3 sequence (DNA): TGTGCCAGCAGCTTAGCGGGGAGGAGGGGTGAGCAGTTCTTC.

This clonotype was observed many times. V is TRBV11-2 and J is TRBJ1-2; a possible D gene is TRBD1 (6 bases). The CDR3 covers 13 residues. The V gene's germline CDR1 is SGHAT and CDR2 FQNNGV. Deletions cut 6 bases from V and 3 bases from J, with 11 bases between. The DNA of the CDR3 is TGTGCCAGCAGTACCACAGGGTACTATGGCTACACCTTC. Translated, it gives CASSTTGYYGYTF.

Many counts were recorded for this clonotype. CDR3 sequence reads: CSVAASTDTQYF. DNA of the CDR3: TGCAGCGTAGCGGCTAGCACAGATACGCAGTATTTT. V and J are TRBV29-1 and TRBJ2-3, with D perhaps TRBD2 (5 bases). The CDR3 is made up of 12 amino acids. V lost 6 bases to trimming and J lost 0 bases, with 7 bases between them. CDR1 SQVTM and CDR2 ANQGSEA come from the germline V gene.

By proportion, this clonotype is medium-sized (0.01 to 0.1%). This rearrangement joins TRBV2 to TRBJ2-5; TRBD2 matches 13 bases. Per the germline V gene, CDR1 is SNHLY and CDR2 is FYNNEI. The CDR3 runs 14 residues. Germline trimming cut 6 bases from V and 5 bases from J; bases unmatched to any gene: 3. Written as DNA, the CDR3 is TGTGCCAGCAGAGCGGGACTAGCGGGGGAGACCCAGTACTTC. Translated: CASRAGLAGETQYF.

This clonotype was seen repeatedly, ten times or more. One junction end does not reproduce the germline sequence, and a read error may be involved. The V call is TRBV20-1, the J call TRBJ2-7; 10 bases line up with TRBD2. The CDR3 has 14 residues. Germline V gene lookup returns CDR1 DFQATT and CDR2 SNEGSKA (reference sequence). The CDR3 loop is CSASFLAGAYEHYF. The DNA of the CDR3 is TGCAGTGCTAGCTTCCTAGCGGGGGCCTACGAGCATTACTTC.

The table lists this clonotype with many counts. The chain combines TRBV10-3 with TRBJ2-1; D gene ambiguous. The CDR3 has 14 amino acids. CDR1 is ENHRY, CDR2 SYGVKD, per germline. V gave up 10 bases and J gave up 6 bases, with 19 bases separating them. The CDR3 loop reads CATKAASLGNEQFF. The CDR3 DNA is TGTGCCACCAAGGCGGCTAGTCTCGGCAATGAGCAGTTCTTC.

This clonotype has a count of ten or more. The rearrangement joins TRBV5-1 to TRBJ2-3; D might be TRBD2 (5 bases). The ends were cut back, 2 bases at V and 3 bases at J, with 16 bases in the middle. The CDR3 is made up of 16 amino acids. Germline CDR1 SGHRS, CDR2 YFSETQ. Here the CDR3 reads CASSFLTGSSTDTQYF. The CDR3 DNA reads TGCGCCAGCAGCTTCCTGACGGGGAGCAGTACAGATACGCAGTATTTT.

At least ten counts were recorded for this clonotype. V gene TRBV10-3 combines with J gene TRBJ2-5; no definite D call. This CDR3 region has 11 residues. Germline assignment: CDR1 ENHRY and CDR2 SYGVKD. Trimming left V 10 bases short and J 2 bases short, with 8 bases between. The CDR3, as DNA: TGTGCCACTGCCAGACAAGAGACCCAGTACTTC. Translation gives CATARQETQYF.

This clonotype was observed many times. The chain carries TRBV11-2 and TRBJ2-1; D possibly uses TRBD1 or TRBD2 (5 bases each). This CDR3 has 13 residues. From germline, CDR1 is SGHAT and CDR2 FQNNGV. Trimming pared 5 bases from V and 5 bases from J, leaving 10 bases between. This CDR3 is CASSPRGHNEQFF. Here the CDR3 DNA reads TGTGCCAGCAGCCCTCGGGGCCACAATGAGCAGTTCTTC. Together with reference TRBV11-2 and TRBJ2-1, the CDR3 gives the full variable domain: EAGVAQSPRYKIIEKRQSVAFWCNPISGHATLYWYQQILGQGPKLLIQFQNNGVVDDSQLPKDRFSAERLKGVDSTLKIQPAKLEDSAVYLCASSPRGHNEQFFGPGTRLTVL.